Following are 26 T cell receptor beta chains from one sample sequenced in a study of T cells expressing NK-cell markers. TCRdb reprocessed the 5' RACE reads and keeps a single row for each CDR3 protein, giving no DNA. The sample table includes approximately 150,000 distinct CDR3 sequences. Sequencing was performed on blood T cells: a sorted CD56 or NKG2C T cell subset, CD4+ or CD8+ T cells, or bulk PBMC T cells (not recorded which). Receptor source: a woman between 18 and 70 years old in good health.

V usage is TRBV5-1 and J usage is TRBJ2-1; lacking DNA, the TRBD1 call made by TCRdb goes unchecked. Per the germline V gene, CDR1 is SGHRS and CDR2 is YFSETQ. This CDR3 is built from 15 residues. CDR3: CASRPRGNLDNEQFF.

V is TRBV5-5 and J is TRBJ2-2. CDR3 length equals 14 residues. CDR1 and CDR2 from the germline V gene are SGHKS and YYEKEE (reference sequence). The CDR3 here is CASSLDPNTGELFF.

The chain employs TRBV2 and TRBJ1-4; TCRdb picks TRBD1, but there is no DNA to check that call. Looked up from germline, CDR1 is SNHLY and CDR2 is FYNNEI. The CDR3 is 13 residues long. CDR3 sequence: CASSEVVGGKLFF.

This chain joins TRBV7-9 and TRBJ1-2; TCRdb outputs TRBD1, but without DNA this stays unchecked. CDR3 length: 17 residues. Germline values: CDR1 SEHNR, CDR2 FQNEAQ (reference sequence). The CDR3 protein is CASSSNTPGQGGYGYTF.

The chain is built from TRBV4-2 and TRBJ2-7. The CDR3 spans 15 residues. Germline CDR1 and CDR2: LGHNA and YNFKEQ. CDR3 protein: CASSQDNGDHYEQYF.

The rearrangement uses TRBV5-5 and TRBJ2-1; TCRdb lists TRBD2, though no DNA is available to test this call. The CDR3 loop spans 15 amino acids. Germline CDR1 and CDR2: SGHKS and YYEKEE (reference sequence). The CDR3 loop is CASSFLGEGYNEQFF.

The V call is TRBV4-2, the J call TRBJ2-7; TCRdb gives TRBD1 as the D gene, but with no DNA this cannot be confirmed. The CDR3 extends over 17 amino acids. CDR1 is LGHNA and CDR2 is YNFKEQ in the germline V gene. This CDR3 reads CASSRRGGGASSYEQYF.

The rearrangement joins TRBV11-2 to TRBJ2-1; TCRdb outputs TRBD2, but without DNA this stays unchecked. The CDR3 loop spans 16 amino acids. CDR1 is SGHAT, CDR2 FQNNGV, per germline. The CDR3 region is CASSTSGSSSYNEQFF.

The chain carries TRBV24-1 and TRBJ2-2; there is no DNA to check the TCRdb D call of TRBD2. From germline, CDR1 is KGHDR and CDR2 SFDVKD. This CDR3 is 16 amino acids long. CDR3 amino acids: CATSGVSGANTGELFF.

CDR3 protein: CASSVGGNHLDTQYF. The chain joins TRBV9 to TRBJ2-3; TCRdb's D call, TRBD2, is unchecked because there is no DNA. Germline V lookup: CDR1 SGDLS, CDR2 YYNGEE. The CDR3 is made up of 15 amino acids. The full variable domain, with the rest looked up from reference TRBV9 and TRBJ2-3, is DSGVTQTPKHLITATGQRVTLRCSPRSGDLSVYWYQQSLDQGLQFLIQYYNGEERAKGNILERFSAQQFPDLHSELNLSSLELGDSALYFCASSVGGNHLDTQYFGPGTRLTVL.

The J gene is TRBJ1-6, the V gene TRBV19; there is no DNA to check the TCRdb D call of TRBD1. The germline gives CDR1 LNHDA, CDR2 SQIVND (reference sequence). This CDR3 is built from 15 residues. This CDR3 is CASSLSGTGDSPLHF.

This chain links TRBV5-1 with TRBJ1-1; no DNA is available, so the TRBD1 call from TCRdb remains unchecked. The CDR3 spans 13 residues. Germline values: CDR1 SGHRS, CDR2 YFSETQ. The CDR3: CASSWGGDTEAFF.

The rearrangement uses TRBV20-1 and TRBJ2-3; with no DNA, the TCRdb D assignment of TRBD1 cannot be verified. Germline CDR1 and CDR2: DFQATT and SNEGSKA (reference sequence). The CDR3 spans 13 residues. This CDR3 reads CSGGTGGTDTQYF.

V usage is TRBV28 and J usage is TRBJ2-1; TCRdb calls TRBD1, which cannot be checked without DNA. The CDR3 sequence is 14 residues long. CDR1 is MDHEN, CDR2 SYDVKM, per germline. The CDR3 loop reads CASRGQGAVNEQFF.

The chain has TRBV15 and TRBJ2-1; the TCRdb D gene call, TRBD2, has no DNA to confirm it. From germline, CDR1 is LNHNV and CDR2 YYDKDF (reference sequence). CDR3 length: 17 amino acids. The CDR3 spells CATSRGGAEGSYNEQFF.

V usage is TRBV20-1 and J usage is TRBJ1-2. This CDR3 region has 14 residues. Per the germline V gene, CDR1 is DFQATT and CDR2 is SNEGSKA (reference sequence). This CDR3 reads CSARDSSRNYGYTF.

The V and J genes are TRBV29-1 and TRBJ2-7; with no DNA, the TCRdb D assignment of TRBD2 cannot be verified. Germline CDR1 SQVTM, CDR2 ANQGSEA. The CDR3 consists of 13 residues. The CDR3 region is CSVEDTSIYEQYF.

The chain uses TRBV4-1 and TRBJ1-4; absent DNA, TCRdb's TRBD1 call cannot be checked. The CDR3 is 14 amino acids. The V gene's germline CDR1 is MGHRA and CDR2 YSYEKL. The CDR3 sequence: CATRETGLNEKLFF.

The V call is TRBV7-8, the J call TRBJ1-1. The CDR3 is 15 residues long. Germline values: CDR1 SGHVS, CDR2 FQNEAQ. Here the CDR3 reads CASSLVVMGGTEAFF.

The chain uses TRBV12-3 or TRBV12-4 and TRBJ2-3. The CDR3 is made up of 11 amino acids. CDR3: CASSIRHTQYF.

The chain employs TRBV20-1 and TRBJ1-4; the D gene TCRdb calls, TRBD1, cannot be checked with no DNA. The germline V gene has CDR1 DFQATT and CDR2 SNEGSKA (reference sequence). The CDR3 is 15 residues long. CDR3 in amino acids: CSARPRDTQGEKLFF.

J is TRBJ2-7 and V is TRBV7-2. Germline V gene sequence: CDR1 SGHTA, CDR2 FQGNSA. The CDR3 contains 12 residues. CDR3: CASSRPYYEQYF.

This sequence joins TRBV7-8 and TRBJ2-7; TCRdb picks TRBD1, but there is no DNA to check that call. Germline V gene lookup returns CDR1 SGHVS and CDR2 FQNEAQ. This CDR3 comprises 13 residues. The CDR3 sequence: CASSLQGQIGQYF.

V usage is TRBV5-1 and J usage is TRBJ1-5; there is no DNA to check the TCRdb D call of TRBD1. This CDR3 comprises 15 residues. The germline V gene encodes CDR1 SGHRS and CDR2 YFSETQ. This chain's CDR3 is CASSLAGVEGQPQHF. The full variable domain, its missing parts supplied by reference TRBV5-1 and TRBJ1-5, is KAGVTQTPRYLIKTRGQQVTLSCSPISGHRSVSWYQQTPGQGLQFLFEYFSETQRNKGNFPGRFSGRQFSNSRSEMNVSTLELGDSALYLCASSLAGVEGQPQHFGDGTRLSIL.

This chain links TRBV7-2 with TRBJ2-2; TCRdb calls TRBD2, which cannot be checked without DNA. CDR3 size: 15 residues. Germline loops: CDR1 SGHTA, CDR2 FQGNSA. The CDR3 reads CASEAGPNLTGELFF.

V is TRBV5-1 and J is TRBJ2-1. This CDR3 has 13 residues. Germline CDR1 reads SGHRS; CDR2 reads YFSETQ. CDR3: CASSLQKYNEQFF.